This T cell receptor beta chain emerged from a study of post-analysis software for immune sequencing data. Points from the study as a whole: Patients used about 5 TRBV segments, including TRBV5-6, TRBV5-1 and TRBV20-1, more often than controls. Significantly decreased normalized Chao1 diversity was recorded for multiple sclerosis patients relative to controls.

Sequencing libraries made from TCR beta cDNA carried unique molecular identifiers. In TCRdb, the PCR reads were re-called with MiXCR into one record per CDR3 protein. The profile covers 430,000 or so distinct CDR3 sequences, with approximately 37% appearing a single time and approximately 7.6% taken by the ten largest. Trimming left V 3 bases short and J 6 bases short, with 12 bases between. The CDR3 covers 14 residues. The V gene's germline CDR1 is MGHDK and CDR2 SYGVNS. This clonotype was recorded a few times. As yet, its antigen is unknown. This chain connects TRBV25-1 to TRBJ2-1; D may correspond to TRBD1 or TRBD2 (6 bases each). Specimen: blood. This clonotype originated in a girl aged 2 to 9 with multiple sclerosis. DNA for the CDR3: TGTGCCAGCAGTGACGGGAGAGGGGGCAATGAGCAGTTCTTC. Translation gives CASSDGRGGNEQFF.